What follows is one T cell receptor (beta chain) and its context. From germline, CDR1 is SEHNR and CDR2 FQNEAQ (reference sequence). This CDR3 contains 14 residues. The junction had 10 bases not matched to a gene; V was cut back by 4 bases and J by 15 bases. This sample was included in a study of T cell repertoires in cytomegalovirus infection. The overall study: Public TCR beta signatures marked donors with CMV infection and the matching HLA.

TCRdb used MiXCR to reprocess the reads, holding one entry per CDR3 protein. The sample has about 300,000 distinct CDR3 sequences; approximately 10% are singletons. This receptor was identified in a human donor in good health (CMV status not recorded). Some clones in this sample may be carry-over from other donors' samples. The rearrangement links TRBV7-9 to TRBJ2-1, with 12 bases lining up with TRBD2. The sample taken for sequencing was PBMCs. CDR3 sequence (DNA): TGTGCCAGCAGCTCCCCTAGCGGGGGGGAGCTTGCGTTCTTC. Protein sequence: CASSSPSGGELAFF.